Following are 18 T cell receptor beta chains from one sample sequenced in a study of cytomegalovirus exposure and HLA in healthy donors. Vbeta (60) and Jbeta (13) primers were used in the PCR. The assay was immunoSEQ multiplex PCR, and TCRdb's table has in-frame clones only and misses some. Among 150,000 or so clones listed, about 70% were seen once. Sequencing input: PBMCs. Receptor source: a man aged 25-45 years in good health and CMV-seropositive.

The gene calls are TRBV20-1 and TRBJ2-2; D unresolved. The V gene's germline CDR1 is DFQATT and CDR2 SNEGSKA (reference sequence). This CDR3 is built from 11 residues. CDR3 sequence reads: CSARSVGELFF. As DNA, the CDR3 is TGCAGCGCCCGGAGCGTCGGGGAGCTGTTTTTT.

The chain recombines TRBV13 with TRBJ2-7; 8 nucleotides match TRBD2. CDR1 is PRHDT, CDR2 FYEKMQ, per germline (reference sequence). The CDR3 loop spans 16 amino acids. Trimming cost V 3 bases and J 3 bases; bases outside gene matches: 10. This CDR3 is CASSLDGRAKSYEQYF. The CDR3 nucleotides are TGTGCCAGCAGCTTGGACGGGAGGGCCAAAAGCTACGAGCAGTACTTC.

V is TRBV6-6 and J is TRBJ2-7; D possibly corresponds to TRBD2 (6 bases). Germline values: CDR1 MNHNY, CDR2 SVGAGI (reference sequence). V was shortened by 1 base and J by 4 bases, with 14 bases between the two germline ends. This CDR3 has 15 amino acids. CDR3 in amino acids: CASSYYSDGSYEQYF. CDR3 coding DNA: TGTGCCAGCAGTTACTACTCGGACGGGAGTTACGAGCAGTACTTC.

J is TRBJ2-3 and V is TRBV7-3, with TRBD2 matching over 9 bases. Germline V CDR1 and CDR2: SGHTA, FQGTGA. V trimming: 4 bases; J trimming: 2 bases; junction bases outside the gene matches: 7. There are 16 residues in the CDR3. The CDR3, as DNA: TGTGCCAGCAGCTCCCCAGCGGGAGGTTCCACAGATACGCAGTATTTT. Translation gives CASSSPAGGSTDTQYF.

The chain links TRBV28 to TRBJ2-3; 9 nucleotides align to TRBD1. The CDR3 extends over 16 amino acids. The trim removed 8 bases at V and 3 bases at J, leaving 12 bases unmatched. Looked up from germline, CDR1 is MDHEN and CDR2 is SYDVKM. CDR3 amino acids: CASGTPGQGLTDTQYF. The CDR3 DNA follows: TGTGCCAGCGGTACTCCGGGACAGGGTTTGACAGATACGCAGTATTTT.

This sequence joins TRBV5-4 and TRBJ2-7; D is ambiguous. Trimming shortened V by 2 bases and J by 5 bases, and 8 bases separated the two germline ends. Germline lookup yields CDR1 SGHNT and CDR2 YYREEE (reference sequence). The CDR3 is 12 residues long. DNA for the CDR3: TGTGCCAGCAGCTTAAGCGTGAACGAGCAGTACTTC. Protein product: CASSLSVNEQYF. Full variable domain (rest looked up from reference TRBV5-4 and TRBJ2-7): ETGVTQSPTHLIKTRGQQVTLRCSSQSGHNTVSWYQQALGQGPQFIFQYYREEENGRGNFPPRFSGLQFPNYSSELNVNALELDDSALYLCASSLSVNEQYFGPGTRLTVT.

V and J are TRBV21-1 and TRBJ2-5; the table's D call, TRBD1, has no DNA check behind it. TRBV21-1 constitutes a pseudogene. The CDR3 is made up of 14 amino acids. The CDR3 region is CASSFPGTKETQYF. The CDR3 region has the DNA TGTGCCAGCAGCTTTCCCGGGACAAAAGAGACCCAGTACTTC.

CDR3 sequence (DNA): TGTGCCAGCCACAGGACTAGCGAAAAAGAGACCCAGTACTTC. Its translation: CASHRTSEKETQYF. The chain employs TRBV30 and TRBJ2-5; 9 bases align to TRBD2. Germline V gene data show CDR1 as GTSNPN and CDR2 as SVGIG (reference sequence). V trimming: 8 bases; J trimming: 3 bases; junction bases outside the gene matches: 10. The CDR3 is 14 residues long.

The V gene is TRBV10-3, the J gene TRBJ2-1, with a tentative D call TRBD2 (5 bases). The V end was cut by 5 bases, the J end by 7 bases, with 18 bases between. The CDR3 consists of 15 residues. Germline-derived CDR1 and CDR2 are ENHRY and SYGVKD. Here the CDR3 DNA reads TGTGCCATCAGTCCCGGGGAGACGCGTGGAAATGAGCAGTTCTTC. This gives the protein CAISPGETRGNEQFF.

The chain is built from TRBV9 and TRBJ2-3; D possibly corresponds to TRBD2 (6 bases). The germline gives CDR1 SGDLS, CDR2 YYNGEE. V lost 4 bases, J lost 6 bases, and 30 bases lay in between. The CDR3 contains 19 residues. In DNA, the CDR3 is TGTGCCAGCAGCCCCACCGCGGCGGGACGCCATACTCTAGTGGATACGCAGTATTTT. This gives the protein CASSPTAAGRHTLVDTQYF.

V is TRBV5-1 and J is TRBJ2-1, with TRBD2 as a possible D gene (6 bases). Germline V lookup: CDR1 SGHRS, CDR2 YFSETQ. This CDR3 has 14 amino acids. V dropped 4 bases and J dropped 10 bases, with 18 bases sitting between them. CDR3 amino acids: CASSLLASGEEQFF. As DNA, the CDR3 is TGCGCCAGCAGCCTACTAGCATCGGGGGAGGAGCAGTTCTTC. The full variable domain, its missing parts supplied by reference TRBV5-1 and TRBJ2-1, is KAGVTQTPRYLIKTRGQQVTLSCSPISGHRSVSWYQQTPGQGLQFLFEYFSETQRNKGNFPGRFSGRQFSNSRSEMNVSTLELGDSALYLCASSLLASGEEQFFGPGTRLTVL.

V usage is TRBV2 and J usage is TRBJ1-6; the match to TRBD1 covers 7 bases. Per germline, CDR1 SNHLY and CDR2 FYNNEI. The CDR3 extends over 15 amino acids. V lost 9 bases, J lost 6 bases, and 11 bases stayed unmatched. The CDR3 region is CASTDRVIPNSPLHF. The CDR3 nucleotides are TGTGCCAGTACAGACAGGGTGATCCCTAATTCACCCCTCCACTTT.

This chain uses TRBV6-5 with TRBJ2-5; the match to TRBD2 covers 8 bases. The CDR3 runs 15 residues. Per germline, CDR1 MNHEY and CDR2 SVGAGI. The trim removed 11 bases at V and 5 bases at J, leaving 16 bases unmatched. The CDR3 DNA sequence: TGTGCCGGGGGCCGAGTAGCGGGAAGTGGTGAGACCCAGTACTTC. Translation gives CAGGRVAGSGETQYF.

The gene calls are TRBV30 and TRBJ1-2; TRBD1 might be the D (5 bases). Germline CDR1 GTSNPN, CDR2 SVGIG (reference sequence). The germline V and J ends were trimmed by 3 bases and 8 bases, with 19 bases remaining between them. This CDR3 is 14 amino acids long. The CDR3 sequence is CAWRGGGPSSGYTF. The DNA for the CDR3 is TGTGCCTGGAGGGGCGGGGGACCCAGTAGCGGCTACACCTTC.

The chain links TRBV9 to TRBJ2-5, with 8 nucleotides matching TRBD2. Germline lookup yields CDR1 SGDLS and CDR2 YYNGEE. This CDR3 is built from 13 residues. With V trimmed by 3 bases and J by 5 bases, 3 bases remained unmatched. The CDR3 sequence is CASSGLAFETQYF. As DNA, the CDR3 is TGTGCCAGCAGCGGACTAGCGTTTGAGACCCAGTACTTC.

The gene calls are TRBV7-9 and TRBJ2-2, with D perhaps matching TRBD1 (5 bases). Trimming removed 5 bases at V and 7 bases at J, with 11 bases between. The germline V gene encodes CDR1 SEHNR and CDR2 FQNEAQ (reference sequence). The CDR3 runs to 13 residues. This CDR3 reads CASSPRVGGELFF. The CDR3 DNA follows: TGTGCCAGCAGCCCCAGGGTCGGCGGGGAGCTGTTTTTT.

In regard to this clone: This same CDR3 is encoded by further DNA sequences in the sample. The chain carries TRBV12-5 and TRBJ2-3; the match to TRBD2 covers 10 bases. The junction had 10 bases not matched to a gene; V was cut back by 9 bases and J by 1 base. From germline, CDR1 is LGHNT and CDR2 FRNRAP. The length of the CDR3 is 16 residues. The DNA of the CDR3 is TGTGCTAGCGGTCCGCATCTAGCGGGAGGCACAGATACGCAGTATTTT. Protein sequence: CASGPHLAGGTDTQYF.

This clone was counted a few times. The rearrangement joins TRBV9 to TRBJ1-5; tentatively, D is TRBD1 (5 bases). V lost 2 bases, J lost 2 bases, and 8 bases lay in between. The CDR3 length is 14 residues. CDR1 is SGDLS and CDR2 is YYNGEE in the germline V gene. The CDR3 nucleotides are TGTGCCAGCAGCGTTGGGGGGGGCAATCAGCCCCAGCATTTT. Protein sequence: CASSVGGGNQPQHF.